The 23 T cell receptor beta chains below come from one sample, sequenced in a study of T-cell memory formation after mild COVID-19. Each CDR3 protein gets one entry after TCRdb re-called the 5' RACE reads with MiXCR. The sample includes around 250,000 distinct CDR3 sequences, 15% to 20% of them seen just once. Sequencing input: PBMCs or a T cell subset sorted from them (not recorded which). These receptors came from a man aged 18-30 years who had mild COVID-19 (a few samples of this study predate the infection). Cell type and time point are not known.

As DNA, the CDR3 is TGTGCCAGCAGTTACCACGGGACAGGAACTGAAGCTTTCTTT. Translation gives CASSYHGTGTEAFF. The chain carries TRBV6-5 and TRBJ1-1, with TRBD1 identical over 8 bases. The CDR3 length is 14 residues. Germline lookup yields CDR1 MNHEY and CDR2 SVGAGI. The V gene end was trimmed by 2 bases and the J gene end by 5 bases; junction bases not matched to a gene: 4.

The V call is TRBV11-2, the J call TRBJ1-1, with D perhaps matching TRBD1 (6 bases). Trimming pared 8 bases from V and 4 bases from J, leaving 14 bases between. The CDR3 sequence is 13 residues long. In germline, CDR1 is SGHAT, CDR2 FQNNGV. The CDR3 coding sequence is TGTGCCAGCTATCGAGGGGGTTCCACTGAAGCTTTCTTT. Protein product: CASYRGGSTEAFF.

The chain has TRBV7-3 and TRBJ2-3; 7 nucleotides agree with TRBD2. Per germline, CDR1 SGHTA and CDR2 FQGTGA. CDR3 size: 19 residues. The ends lost 0 bases at V and 2 bases at J; junction bases unmatched: 14. The DNA for the CDR3 is TGTGCCAGCAGCTTAACGGCCCCTTTTTGGGGGGGGACCACAGATACGCAGTATTTT. Its translation: CASSLTAPFWGGTTDTQYF.

The V gene is TRBV7-9, the J gene TRBJ2-1; possibly TRBD2 for D (5 bases). Germline values: CDR1 SEHNR, CDR2 FQNEAQ (reference sequence). The CDR3 spans 19 residues. The V gene lost 5 bases and the J gene lost 9 bases, with 32 bases spanning the gap. The CDR3 nucleotides read TGTGCCAGCAGCCCTAGCTTGCCCCCCGGTTGGGGTGACGGCTCTGAGCAGTTCTTC. The encoded protein is CASSPSLPPGWGDGSEQFF.

This sequence joins TRBV7-9 and TRBJ1-5; D call uncertain. This CDR3 region has 12 residues. CDR1 is SEHNR, CDR2 FQNEAQ, per germline (reference sequence). V gave up 7 bases and J gave up 5 bases, with 9 bases separating them. The CDR3 nucleotides read TGTGCCAGCACCTATGACGATCAGCCCCAGCATTTT. It is translated as CASTYDDQPQHF.

This clonotype was seen only once. J is TRBJ2-2 and V is TRBV3-1; D gene ambiguous. The CDR3 spans 14 residues. Looked up from germline, CDR1 is LGHDT and CDR2 is YNNKEL (reference sequence). The V gene lost 4 bases and the J gene lost 6 bases, with 12 bases spanning the gap. The CDR3 DNA reads as TGTGCCAGCAGCCTTCAGAATGTGGCCGGGGAGCTGTTTTTT. This encodes CASSLQNVAGELFF.

The sample holds a few counts of this clonotype. This chain joins TRBV24-1 and TRBJ1-1, with 7 positions matching TRBD1. The CDR3 totals 12 residues. V dropped 5 bases and J dropped 8; count of bases not matched to a gene: 4. CDR1 is KGHDR, CDR2 SFDVKD, per germline. CDR3 loop: CATSAVTGEAFF. The CDR3 DNA reads TGTGCCACCAGTGCCGTGACAGGGGAAGCTTTCTTT.

The CDR3 DNA sequence: TGTGCCAGCAGTTACTCGAAGCCCACCGGGGAGCTGTTTTTT. Protein sequence: CASSYSKPTGELFF. The chain couples TRBV6-2 or TRBV6-3 to TRBJ2-2; unclear D gene. Germline CDR1 MNHEY, CDR2 SVGEGT. The CDR3 sequence is 14 residues long. V gave up 0 bases and J gave up 4 bases, with 6 bases separating them.

The sample holds a few counts of this clonotype. V usage is TRBV5-1 and J usage is TRBJ2-1; D may be TRBD1 (5 bases). Germline V gene data show CDR1 as SGHRS and CDR2 as YFSETQ. CDR3 length: 13 amino acids. The V and J ends lost 5 bases and 3 bases respectively, with 9 bases between them. DNA for the CDR3: TGCGCCAGCAGGGTAGACAGCTACAATGAGCAGTTCTTC. Protein: CASRVDSYNEQFF.

This clonotype was picked up a small number of times. This rearrangement joins TRBV9 to TRBJ1-2; D uncertain. Germline CDR1 SGDLS, CDR2 YYNGEE. This CDR3 region has 15 residues. Trimming cost V 0 bases and J 4 bases, with 13 bases left between them. Here the CDR3 reads CASSVEPKTSYGYTF. The DNA for the CDR3 is TGTGCCAGCAGCGTAGAGCCGAAGACAAGCTATGGCTACACCTTC.

This clonotype was counted between two and nine times. The chain is built from TRBV6-2 or TRBV6-3 and TRBJ1-2; 8 bases are a match to TRBD1. The V and J ends lost 4 bases and 3 bases, in that order; junction bases with no gene match: 7. Germline CDR1 MNHEY, CDR2 SVGEGT. This CDR3 contains 15 residues. The CDR3 coding sequence is TGTGCCAGCAGTTCGACGGACAGGGTCTACTATGGCTACACCTTC. As protein: CASSSTDRVYYGYTF.

The chain carries TRBV2 and TRBJ2-5; 8 nucleotides line up with TRBD1. The germline gives CDR1 SNHLY, CDR2 FYNNEI. V shed 6 bases, J shed 5 bases, and the junction held 11 bases outside the gene matches. The CDR3 is 15 residues long. This CDR3 is CASSDPQGAQETQYF. The CDR3 DNA is TGTGCCAGCAGCGATCCGCAGGGGGCGCAGGAGACCCAGTACTTC.

In its sample, this clonotype was seen a few times. The genes are TRBV7-9 and TRBJ2-1; the D is unclear. V lost 5 bases to trimming and J lost 2 bases, with 19 bases between them. The CDR3 runs 17 residues. Germline V CDR1 and CDR2: SEHNR, FQNEAQ (reference sequence). CDR3 loop: CASSARHEDDAYNEQFF. CDR3 DNA sequence: TGTGCCAGCAGCGCCAGACATGAGGACGACGCCTACAATGAGCAGTTCTTC.

This chain uses TRBV25-1 with TRBJ1-5; TRBD1 agrees at 12 bases. Trimming cost V 6 bases and J 5 bases; bases outside gene matches: 2. The CDR3 spans 14 residues. CDR1 and CDR2 (germline): MGHDK, SYGVNS. The CDR3 loop is CASSGTGGHQPQHF. In nucleotides, the CDR3 is TGTGCCAGCAGCGGGACAGGGGGCCATCAGCCCCAGCATTTT.

The V gene is TRBV5-1, the J gene TRBJ1-1; no definite D call. This CDR3 has 16 amino acids. Germline values: CDR1 SGHRS, CDR2 YFSETQ. The V end was cut by 0 bases, the J end by 0 bases, with 12 bases between. Written as DNA, the CDR3 is TGCGCCAGCAGCTTGGGGATCAGCGTCATGAACACTGAAGCTTTCTTT. This gives the protein CASSLGISVMNTEAFF.

This clonotype has ten or more counts. The V and J genes are TRBV7-9 and TRBJ1-2, with 9 bases fitting TRBD1. The CDR3 sequence is 14 residues long. V dropped 4 bases and J dropped 2; count of bases not matched to a gene: 2. Germline-derived CDR1 and CDR2 are SEHNR and FQNEAQ (reference sequence). The CDR3 is CASSSGQGNYGYTF. The DNA for the CDR3 is TGTGCCAGCAGCTCGGGACAGGGCAACTATGGCTACACCTTC.

This chain joins TRBV20-1 and TRBJ1-1; TRBD1 might be the D (5 bases). Germline CDR1 and CDR2: DFQATT and SNEGSKA (reference sequence). Trimming left V 5 bases short and J 1 base short, with 17 bases between. CDR3 length: 15 residues. The CDR3 loop reads CSASTLDIPNTEAFF. The CDR3 coding sequence is TGCAGTGCTTCTACCTTGGACATACCGAACACTGAAGCTTTCTTT.

This clonotype was seen more than once but under ten times. V gene TRBV12-3 or TRBV12-4 combines with J gene TRBJ2-4, with 7 positions matching TRBD1. CDR3 length equals 15 residues. With V trimmed by 7 bases and J by 2 bases, 8 bases remained unmatched. As DNA, the CDR3 is TGTGCCAGCACCCCGACAGGGAGTACCAAAAACATTCAGTACTTC. Its translation is CASTPTGSTKNIQYF.

V gene TRBV7-9 combines with J gene TRBJ1-2; 8 bases line up with TRBD1. Germline V CDR1 and CDR2: SEHNR, FQNEAQ (reference sequence). The CDR3 is 14 residues long. The V gene end was trimmed by 5 bases and the J gene end by 6 bases; junction bases not matched to a gene: 8. The CDR3 DNA follows: TGTGCCAGCAGCCACAGGACAGGGCAGAATGGCTACACCTTC. It yields the protein CASSHRTGQNGYTF.

The chain links TRBV6-2 or TRBV6-3 to TRBJ2-7; 10 positions agree with TRBD2. The junction had 4 bases not matched to a gene; V was cut back by 6 bases and J by 2 bases. This CDR3 spans 14 amino acids. The germline V gene has CDR1 MNHEY and CDR2 SVGEGT. The CDR3 reads CASRTSGSPYEQYF. The CDR3 nucleotides read TGTGCCAGCAGGACTAGCGGGTCCCCCTACGAGCAGTACTTC.

The V and J genes are TRBV4-3 and TRBJ2-2, with D possibly being TRBD1 (5 bases). V lost 0 bases, J lost 6 bases, and 5 bases lay in between. Germline loops: CDR1 LGHNA, CDR2 YSLEER. The CDR3 length is 13 residues. CDR3 nucleotide sequence: TGCGCCAGCAGCCAAGAACAGGCCGGGGAGCTGTTTTTT. This sequence encodes CASSQEQAGELFF.

In this sample, this clonotype turned up a few times. The J gene is TRBJ1-1, the V gene TRBV5-1, with D uncertain. V dropped 1 base and J dropped 5 bases, with 9 bases sitting between them. The CDR3 consists of 13 residues. The germline V gene encodes CDR1 SGHRS and CDR2 YFSETQ. CDR3 bases: TGCGCCAGCAGCTTGAGTCAAAGGACTGAAGCTTTCTTT. Amino acid sequence: CASSLSQRTEAFF.

In its sample, this clonotype was seen a few times. The chain combines TRBV6-1 with TRBJ1-2; D remains unclear. The length of the CDR3 is 12 residues. V lost 4 bases to trimming and J lost 8 bases, with 11 bases between them. The germline gives CDR1 MNHNS, CDR2 SASEGT. CDR3 bases: TGTGCCAGCAGTGGAATGGCGGGGGGCTACACCTTC. Amino acids: CASSGMAGGYTF.